The clone carrying this T cell receptor (beta chain) was seen a single time. Its specificity is unknown. This specimen belongs to a study of T cell responses to AZD1222 COVID-19 vaccine. The CDR3 sequence is 15 residues long. V lost 5 bases and J 1 base, leaving 12 bases between the germline ends. Germline V gene sequence: CDR1 SEHNR, CDR2 FQNEAQ (reference sequence). Whole-study findings and limits: Spike-wide vaccine-associated CD4 TCRs dominated at 160-218 and 743-854.

The repertoire was sequenced with immunoSEQ multiplex PCR; TCRdb's copy has only in-frame clones and lacks some. The data show some 160,000 clones, with 85% to 95% seen just once and around 0.96% held by the top ten. This sequence joins TRBV7-9 and TRBJ2-1; possible D gene TRBD1, 6 bases. The sequences come from peripheral blood, collected on day 0 of AZD1222 vaccination. This receptor was taken from an adult in good health. CDR3 amino acids: CASSRTANSYNEQFF. The CDR3 nucleotides are TGTGCCAGCAGCCGGACAGCCAATTCCTACAATGAGCAGTTCTTC.